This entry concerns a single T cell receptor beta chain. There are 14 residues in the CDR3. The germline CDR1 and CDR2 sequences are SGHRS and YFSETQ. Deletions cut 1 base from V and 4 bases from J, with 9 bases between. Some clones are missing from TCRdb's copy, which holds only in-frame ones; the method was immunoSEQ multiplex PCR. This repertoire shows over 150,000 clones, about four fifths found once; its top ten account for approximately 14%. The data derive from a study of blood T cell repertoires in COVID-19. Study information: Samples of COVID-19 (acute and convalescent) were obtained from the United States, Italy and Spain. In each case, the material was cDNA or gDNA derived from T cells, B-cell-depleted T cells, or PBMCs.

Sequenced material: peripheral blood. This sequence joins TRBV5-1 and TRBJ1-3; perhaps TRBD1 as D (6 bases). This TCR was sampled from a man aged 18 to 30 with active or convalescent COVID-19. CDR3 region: CASSLSGDGNTIYF. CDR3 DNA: TGCGCCAGCAGCTTGTCAGGGGACGGAAACACCATATATTTT. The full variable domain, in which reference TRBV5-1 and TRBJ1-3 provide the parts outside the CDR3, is KAGVTQTPRYLIKTRGQQVTLSCSPISGHRSVSWYQQTPGQGLQFLFEYFSETQRNKGNFPGRFSGRQFSNSRSEMNVSTLELGDSALYLCASSLSGDGNTIYFGEGSWLTVV.